This TCR beta chain was captured in a study of T cells after yellow fever vaccination. This clonotype was found many times. TCRdb analysed the 5' RACE reads with MiXCR anew, one entry per CDR3 protein. The repertoire consists of over 110,000 distinct CDR3 sequences, with around 7.7% occurring once and the leading ten covering around 0.73%. This CDR3 contains 16 residues. Trimming removed 6 bases from V and 0 bases from J, with 15 bases in between. The sample was CD4+ T cells sorted from PBMCs, taken 5 days after the yellow fever booster vaccination. The TCR originated in a man younger than 40 who received the YFV17D yellow fever vaccine. The gene calls are TRBV12-3 or TRBV12-4 and TRBJ2-1; D is tentatively TRBD1 or TRBD2 (5 bases each). In DNA, the CDR3 is TGTGCCAGCAGACCGAATTGGGGGAGCTCCTACAATGAGCAGTTCTTC. It translates to CASRPNWGSSYNEQFF.